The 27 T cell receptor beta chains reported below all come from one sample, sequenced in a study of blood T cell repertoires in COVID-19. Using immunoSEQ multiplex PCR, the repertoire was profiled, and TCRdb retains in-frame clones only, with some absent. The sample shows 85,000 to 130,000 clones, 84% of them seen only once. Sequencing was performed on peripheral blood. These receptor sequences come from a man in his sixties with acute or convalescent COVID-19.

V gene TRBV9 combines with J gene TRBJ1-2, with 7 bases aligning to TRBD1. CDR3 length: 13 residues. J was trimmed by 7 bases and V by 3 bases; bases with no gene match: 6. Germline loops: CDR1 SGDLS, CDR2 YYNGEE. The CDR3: CASSETGAGGYTF. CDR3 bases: TGTGCCAGCAGCGAAACAGGGGCGGGTGGCTACACCTTC.

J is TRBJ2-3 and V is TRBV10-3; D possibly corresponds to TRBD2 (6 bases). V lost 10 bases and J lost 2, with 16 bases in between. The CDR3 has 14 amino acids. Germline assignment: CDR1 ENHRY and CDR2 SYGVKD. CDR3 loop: CATVAEEVTDTQYF. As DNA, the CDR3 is TGTGCCACCGTAGCGGAGGAGGTCACAGATACGCAGTATTTT.

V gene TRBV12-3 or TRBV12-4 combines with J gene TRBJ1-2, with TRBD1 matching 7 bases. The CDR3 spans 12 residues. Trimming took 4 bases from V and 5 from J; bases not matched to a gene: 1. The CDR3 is CASSSGQYGYTF. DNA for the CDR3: TGTGCCAGCAGTTCGGGACAGTATGGCTACACCTTC.

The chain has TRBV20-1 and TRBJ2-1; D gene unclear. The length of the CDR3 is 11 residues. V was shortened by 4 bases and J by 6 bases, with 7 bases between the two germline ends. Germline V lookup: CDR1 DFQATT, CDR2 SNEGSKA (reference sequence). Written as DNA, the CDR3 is TGCAGTGCTACCCTAGGCAATGAGCAGTTCTTC. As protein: CSATLGNEQFF.

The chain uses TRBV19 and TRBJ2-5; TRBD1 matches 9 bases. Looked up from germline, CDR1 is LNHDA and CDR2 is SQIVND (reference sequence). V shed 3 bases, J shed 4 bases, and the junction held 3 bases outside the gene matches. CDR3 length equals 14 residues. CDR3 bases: TGTGCCAGTAGTATGACAGGGGGGTCAGAGACCCAGTACTTC. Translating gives CASSMTGGSETQYF.

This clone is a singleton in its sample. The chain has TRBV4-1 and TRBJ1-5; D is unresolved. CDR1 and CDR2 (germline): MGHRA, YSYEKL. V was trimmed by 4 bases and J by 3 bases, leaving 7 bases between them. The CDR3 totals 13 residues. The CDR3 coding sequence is TGCGCCAGCAGCCTCTTTTTCAATCAGCCCCAGCATTTT. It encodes CASSLFFNQPQHF.

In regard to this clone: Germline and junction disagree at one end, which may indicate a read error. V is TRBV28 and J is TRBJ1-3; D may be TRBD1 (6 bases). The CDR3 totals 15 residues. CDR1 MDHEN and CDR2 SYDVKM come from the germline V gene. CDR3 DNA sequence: TGTGCCAGCCTAGAAAGGGGGGGATTGCTGACATATAGTGATTTT. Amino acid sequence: CASLERGGLLTYSDF.

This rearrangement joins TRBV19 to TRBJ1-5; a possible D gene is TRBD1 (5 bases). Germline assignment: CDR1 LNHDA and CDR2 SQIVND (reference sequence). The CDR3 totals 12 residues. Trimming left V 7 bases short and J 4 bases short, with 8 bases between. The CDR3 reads CASNPGNQPQHF. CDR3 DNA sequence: TGTGCCAGTAACCCAGGGAATCAGCCCCAGCATTTT.

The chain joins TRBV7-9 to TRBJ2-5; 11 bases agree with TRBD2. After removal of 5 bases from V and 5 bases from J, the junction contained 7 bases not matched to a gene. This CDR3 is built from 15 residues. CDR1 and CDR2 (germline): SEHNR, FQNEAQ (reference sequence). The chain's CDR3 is CASSRSGRAAETQYF. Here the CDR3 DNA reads TGTGCCAGCAGCCGTAGCGGGAGGGCCGCGGAGACCCAGTACTTC. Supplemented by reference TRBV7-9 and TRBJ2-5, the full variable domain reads DTGVSQNPRHKITKRGQNVTFRCDPISEHNRLYWYRQTLGQGPEFLTYFQNEAQLEKSRLLSDRFSAERPKGSFSTLEIQRTEQGDSAMYLCASSRSGRAAETQYFGPGTRLLVL.

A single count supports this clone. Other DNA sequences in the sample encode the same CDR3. The CDR3: CASSLGRGNTEAFF. CDR3 coding DNA: TGCGCCAGCAGCTTGGGAAGGGGGAACACTGAAGCTTTCTTT. The chain combines TRBV5-1 with TRBJ1-1; TRBD1 is a possible D gene (5 bases). Trimming left V 0 bases short and J 1 base short, with 7 bases between. Germline V gives CDR1 SGHRS, CDR2 YFSETQ. This CDR3 is 14 amino acids long.

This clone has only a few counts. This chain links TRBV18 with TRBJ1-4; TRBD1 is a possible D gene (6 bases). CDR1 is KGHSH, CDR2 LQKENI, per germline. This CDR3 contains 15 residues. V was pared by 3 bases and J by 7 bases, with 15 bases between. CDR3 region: CASSPRQVEGEKLFF. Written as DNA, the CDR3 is TGTGCCAGCTCACCCAGACAGGTTGAGGGTGAAAAACTGTTTTTT.

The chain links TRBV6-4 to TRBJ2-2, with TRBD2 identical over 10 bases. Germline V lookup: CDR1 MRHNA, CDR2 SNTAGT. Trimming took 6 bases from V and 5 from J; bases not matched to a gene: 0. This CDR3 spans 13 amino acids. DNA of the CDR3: TGTGCCAGCAGGGGACTAGCGACCGGGGAGCTGTTTTTT. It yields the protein CASRGLATGELFF.

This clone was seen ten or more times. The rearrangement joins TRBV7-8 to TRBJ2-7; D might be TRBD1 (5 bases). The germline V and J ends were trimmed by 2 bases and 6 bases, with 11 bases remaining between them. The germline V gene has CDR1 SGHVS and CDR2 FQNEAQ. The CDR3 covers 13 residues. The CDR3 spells CASSLLGQGEQYF. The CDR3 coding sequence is TGTGCCAGCAGCTTACTGGGGCAGGGCGAGCAGTACTTC.

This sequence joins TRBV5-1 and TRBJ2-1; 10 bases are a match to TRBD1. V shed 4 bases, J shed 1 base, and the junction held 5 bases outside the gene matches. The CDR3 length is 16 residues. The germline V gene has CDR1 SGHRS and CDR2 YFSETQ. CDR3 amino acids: CASSDRDRGSYNEQFF. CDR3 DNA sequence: TGCGCCAGCAGCGACCGGGACAGGGGATCCTACAATGAGCAGTTCTTC. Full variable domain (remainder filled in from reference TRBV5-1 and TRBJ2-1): KAGVTQTPRYLIKTRGQQVTLSCSPISGHRSVSWYQQTPGQGLQFLFEYFSETQRNKGNFPGRFSGRQFSNSRSEMNVSTLELGDSALYLCASSDRDRGSYNEQFFGPGTRLTVL.

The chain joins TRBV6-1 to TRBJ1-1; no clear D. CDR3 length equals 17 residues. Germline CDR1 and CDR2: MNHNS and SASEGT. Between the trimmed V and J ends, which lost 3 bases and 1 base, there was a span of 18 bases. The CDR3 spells CASSDGLRGRPNTEAFF. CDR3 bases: TGTGCCAGCAGTGATGGTTTACGGGGTCGGCCGAACACTGAAGCTTTCTTT.

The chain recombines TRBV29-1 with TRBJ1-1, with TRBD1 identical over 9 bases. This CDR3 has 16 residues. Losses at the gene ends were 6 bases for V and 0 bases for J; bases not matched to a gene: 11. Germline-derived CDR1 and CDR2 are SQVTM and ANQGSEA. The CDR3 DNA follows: TGCAGCGTGCTAAACAGGGGGCGTAAGGTGAACACTGAAGCTTTCTTT. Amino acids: CSVLNRGRKVNTEAFF.

DNA of the CDR3: TGTGCCAGCAGTAGGCAGGTGAACACTGAAGCTTTCTTT. It is translated as CASSRQVNTEAFF. This rearrangement joins TRBV25-1 to TRBJ1-1; D is uncertain. Trimming left V 5 bases short and J 0 bases short, with 7 bases between. The CDR3 consists of 13 residues. The V gene's germline CDR1 is MGHDK and CDR2 SYGVNS.

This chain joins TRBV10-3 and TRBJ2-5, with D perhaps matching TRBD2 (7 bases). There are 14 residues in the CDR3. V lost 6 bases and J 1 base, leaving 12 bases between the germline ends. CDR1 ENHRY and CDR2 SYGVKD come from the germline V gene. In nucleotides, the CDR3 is TGTGCCATCAGGGGGGCTAGCGGCCAAGAGACCCAGTACTTC. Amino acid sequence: CAIRGASGQETQYF.

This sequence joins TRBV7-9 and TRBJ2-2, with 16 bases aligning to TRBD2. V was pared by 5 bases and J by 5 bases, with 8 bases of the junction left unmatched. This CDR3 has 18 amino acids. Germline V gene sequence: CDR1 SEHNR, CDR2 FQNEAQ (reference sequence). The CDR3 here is CASSTGTSGRVKTGELFF. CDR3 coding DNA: TGTGCCAGCAGCACCGGGACTAGCGGGAGGGTAAAGACCGGGGAGCTGTTTTTT.

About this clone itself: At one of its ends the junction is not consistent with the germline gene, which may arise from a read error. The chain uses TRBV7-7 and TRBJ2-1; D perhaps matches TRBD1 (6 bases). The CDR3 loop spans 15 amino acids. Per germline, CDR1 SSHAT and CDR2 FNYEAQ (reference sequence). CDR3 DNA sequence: TGTGCTAGCAGCTTAGAGCCCCTGATTGGGACAGAGCAGTTCTTC. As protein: CASSLEPLIGTEQFF.

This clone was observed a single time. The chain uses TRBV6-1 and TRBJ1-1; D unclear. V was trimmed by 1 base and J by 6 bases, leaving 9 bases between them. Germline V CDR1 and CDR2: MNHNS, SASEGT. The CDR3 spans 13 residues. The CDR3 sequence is CASSEDSKPEAFF. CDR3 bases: TGTGCCAGCAGTGAAGACAGTAAACCTGAAGCTTTCTTT.

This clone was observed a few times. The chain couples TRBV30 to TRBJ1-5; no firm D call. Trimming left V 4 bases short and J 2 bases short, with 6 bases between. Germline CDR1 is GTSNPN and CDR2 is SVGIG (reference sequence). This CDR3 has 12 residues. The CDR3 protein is CAWNSGNQPQHF. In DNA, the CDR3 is TGTGCCTGGAATTCCGGCAATCAGCCCCAGCATTTT.

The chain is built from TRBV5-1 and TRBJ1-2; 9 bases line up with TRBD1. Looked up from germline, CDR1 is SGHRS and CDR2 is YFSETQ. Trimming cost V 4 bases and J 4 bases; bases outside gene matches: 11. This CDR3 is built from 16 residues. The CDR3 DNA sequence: TGCGCCAGCAGCCTATTACAGGGGGCTTCGATCTATGGCTACACCTTC. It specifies CASSLLQGASIYGYTF. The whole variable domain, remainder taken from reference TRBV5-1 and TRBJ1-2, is KAGVTQTPRYLIKTRGQQVTLSCSPISGHRSVSWYQQTPGQGLQFLFEYFSETQRNKGNFPGRFSGRQFSNSRSEMNVSTLELGDSALYLCASSLLQGASIYGYTFGSGTRLTVV.

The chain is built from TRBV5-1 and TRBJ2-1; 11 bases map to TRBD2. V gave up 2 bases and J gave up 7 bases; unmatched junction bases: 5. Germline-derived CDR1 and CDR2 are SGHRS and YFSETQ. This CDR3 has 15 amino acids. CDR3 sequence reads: CASSFTGTSGNEQFF. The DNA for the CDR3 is TGCGCCAGCAGCTTTACCGGGACTAGCGGTAATGAGCAGTTCTTC.

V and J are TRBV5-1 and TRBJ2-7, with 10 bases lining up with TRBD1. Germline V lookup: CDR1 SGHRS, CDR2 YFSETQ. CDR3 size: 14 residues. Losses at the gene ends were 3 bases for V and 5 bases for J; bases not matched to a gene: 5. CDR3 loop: CASSSRDRGDEQYF. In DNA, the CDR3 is TGCGCCAGCAGCTCCCGGGACAGGGGAGACGAGCAGTACTTC.

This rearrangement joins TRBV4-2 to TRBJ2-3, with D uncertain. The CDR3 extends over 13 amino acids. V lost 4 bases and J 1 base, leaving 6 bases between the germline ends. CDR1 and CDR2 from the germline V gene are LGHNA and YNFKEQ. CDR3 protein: CASSPRGTDTQYF. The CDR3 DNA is TGTGCCAGCAGCCCCCGAGGCACAGATACGCAGTATTTT.

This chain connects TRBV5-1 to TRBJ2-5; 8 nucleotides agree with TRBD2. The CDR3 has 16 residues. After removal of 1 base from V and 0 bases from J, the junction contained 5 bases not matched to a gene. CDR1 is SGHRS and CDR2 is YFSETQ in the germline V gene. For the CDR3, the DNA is TGCGCCAGCAGCTTGCTAGCGGGTGTGTACCAAGAGACCCAGTACTTC. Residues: CASSLLAGVYQETQYF.